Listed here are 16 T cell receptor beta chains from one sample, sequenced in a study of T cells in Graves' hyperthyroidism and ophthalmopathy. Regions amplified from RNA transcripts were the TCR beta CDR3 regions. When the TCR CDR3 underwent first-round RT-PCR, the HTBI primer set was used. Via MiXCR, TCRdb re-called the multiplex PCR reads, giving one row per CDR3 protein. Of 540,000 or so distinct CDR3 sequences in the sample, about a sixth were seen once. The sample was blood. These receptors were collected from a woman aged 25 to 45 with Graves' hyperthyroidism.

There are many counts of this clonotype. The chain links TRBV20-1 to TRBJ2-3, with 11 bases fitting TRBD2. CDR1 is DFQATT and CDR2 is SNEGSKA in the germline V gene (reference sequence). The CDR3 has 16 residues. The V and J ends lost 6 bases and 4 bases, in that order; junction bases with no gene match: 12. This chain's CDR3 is CSAKGLAEDGADTQYF. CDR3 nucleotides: TGCAGTGCAAAGGGACTAGCGGAAGACGGCGCAGATACGCAGTATTTT.

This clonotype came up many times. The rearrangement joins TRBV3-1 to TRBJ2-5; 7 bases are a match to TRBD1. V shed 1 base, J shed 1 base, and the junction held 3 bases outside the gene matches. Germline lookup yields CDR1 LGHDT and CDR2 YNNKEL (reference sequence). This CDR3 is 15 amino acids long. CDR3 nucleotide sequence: TGTGCCAGCAGCCAAGGGGGACAGATCCAAGAGACCCAGTACTTC. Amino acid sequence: CASSQGGQIQETQYF.

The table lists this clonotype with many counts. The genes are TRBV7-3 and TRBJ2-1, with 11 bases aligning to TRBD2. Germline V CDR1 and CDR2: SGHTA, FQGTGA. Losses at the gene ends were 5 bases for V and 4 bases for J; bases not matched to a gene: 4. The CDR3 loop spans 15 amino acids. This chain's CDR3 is CASSDGTSGYNEQFF. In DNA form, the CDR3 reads TGTGCCAGCAGCGACGGGACTAGCGGTTACAATGAGCAGTTCTTC.

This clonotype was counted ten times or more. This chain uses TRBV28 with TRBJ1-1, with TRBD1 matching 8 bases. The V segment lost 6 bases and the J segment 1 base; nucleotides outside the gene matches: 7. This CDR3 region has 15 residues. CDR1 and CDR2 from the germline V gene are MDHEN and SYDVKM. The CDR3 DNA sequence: TGTGCCAGCAGCCCGCAGGGGGCTCGGAACACTGAAGCTTTCTTT. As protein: CASSPQGARNTEAFF.

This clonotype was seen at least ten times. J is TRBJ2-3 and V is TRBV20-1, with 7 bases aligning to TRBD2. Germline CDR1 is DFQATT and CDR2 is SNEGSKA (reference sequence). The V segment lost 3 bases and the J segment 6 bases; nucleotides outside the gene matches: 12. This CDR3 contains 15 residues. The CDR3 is CSARSPAGHGDTQYF. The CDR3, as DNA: TGCAGTGCTAGGTCTCCAGCGGGGCATGGGGATACGCAGTATTTT.

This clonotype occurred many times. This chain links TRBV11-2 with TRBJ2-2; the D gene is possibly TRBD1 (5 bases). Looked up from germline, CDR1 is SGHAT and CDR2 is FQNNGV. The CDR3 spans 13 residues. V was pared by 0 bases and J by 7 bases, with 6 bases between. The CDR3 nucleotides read TGTGCCAGCAGCTTAGAGACAGTCGGGGAGCTGTTTTTT. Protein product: CASSLETVGELFF.

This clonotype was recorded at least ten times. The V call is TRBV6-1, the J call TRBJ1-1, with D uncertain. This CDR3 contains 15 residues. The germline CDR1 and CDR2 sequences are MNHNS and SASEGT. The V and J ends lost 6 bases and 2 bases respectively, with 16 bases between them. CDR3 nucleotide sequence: TGTGCCAGCAGCCACAGCCTACGTGGAAACACTGAAGCTTTCTTT. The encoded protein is CASSHSLRGNTEAFF.

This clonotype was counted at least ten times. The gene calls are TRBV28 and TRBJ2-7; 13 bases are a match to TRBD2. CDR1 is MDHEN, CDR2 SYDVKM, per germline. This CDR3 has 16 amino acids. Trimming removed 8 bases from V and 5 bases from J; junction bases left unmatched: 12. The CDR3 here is CASYNKGLAGDNEQYF. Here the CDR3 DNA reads TGTGCCAGCTACAACAAAGGACTAGCGGGGGACAACGAGCAGTACTTC.

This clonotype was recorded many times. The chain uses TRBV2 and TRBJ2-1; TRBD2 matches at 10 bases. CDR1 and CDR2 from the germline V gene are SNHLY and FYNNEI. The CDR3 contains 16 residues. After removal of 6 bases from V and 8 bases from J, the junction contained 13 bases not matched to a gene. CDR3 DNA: TGTGCCAGCAGCCTTCTTGGAGCGGGAGGGCCCGATGAGCAGTTCTTC. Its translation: CASSLLGAGGPDEQFF.

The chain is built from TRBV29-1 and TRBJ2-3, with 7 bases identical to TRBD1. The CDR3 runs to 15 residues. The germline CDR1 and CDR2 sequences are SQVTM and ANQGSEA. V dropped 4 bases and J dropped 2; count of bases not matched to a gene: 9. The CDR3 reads CSVVTPTGYTDTQYF. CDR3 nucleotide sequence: TGCAGCGTTGTCACTCCGACAGGGTACACAGATACGCAGTATTTT.

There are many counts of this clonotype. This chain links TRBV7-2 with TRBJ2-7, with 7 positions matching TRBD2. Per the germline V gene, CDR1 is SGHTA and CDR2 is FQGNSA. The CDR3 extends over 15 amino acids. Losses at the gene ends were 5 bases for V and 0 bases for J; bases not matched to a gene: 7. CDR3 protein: CASSQNRDYSYEQYF. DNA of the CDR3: TGTGCCAGCAGCCAAAACCGGGACTACTCCTACGAGCAGTACTTC. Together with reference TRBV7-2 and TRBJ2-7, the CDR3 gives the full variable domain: GAGVSQSPSNKVTEKGKDVELRCDPISGHTALYWYRQSLGQGLEFLIYFQGNSAPDKSGLPSDRFSAERTGGSVSTLTIQRTQQEDSAVYLCASSQNRDYSYEQYFGPGTRLTVT.

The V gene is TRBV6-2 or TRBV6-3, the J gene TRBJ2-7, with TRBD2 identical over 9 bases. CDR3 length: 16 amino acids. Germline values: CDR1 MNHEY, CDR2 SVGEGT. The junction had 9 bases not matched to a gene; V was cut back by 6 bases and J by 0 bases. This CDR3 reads CASRGQLAGLSYEQYF. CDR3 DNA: TGTGCCAGCAGGGGGCAACTAGCGGGCCTCTCCTACGAGCAGTACTTC.

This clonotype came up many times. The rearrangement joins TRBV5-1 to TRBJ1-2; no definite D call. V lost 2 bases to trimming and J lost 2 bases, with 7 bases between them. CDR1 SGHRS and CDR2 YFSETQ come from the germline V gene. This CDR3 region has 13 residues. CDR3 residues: CASSLSLNYGYTF. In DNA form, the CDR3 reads TGCGCCAGCAGCTTAAGCCTGAACTATGGCTACACCTTC.

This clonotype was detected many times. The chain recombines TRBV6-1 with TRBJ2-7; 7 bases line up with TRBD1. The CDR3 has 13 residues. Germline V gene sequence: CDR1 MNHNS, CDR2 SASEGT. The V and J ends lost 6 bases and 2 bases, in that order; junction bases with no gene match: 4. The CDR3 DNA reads TGTGCCAGCAGACTACAGGGGACCTACGAGCAGTACTTC. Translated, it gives CASRLQGTYEQYF.

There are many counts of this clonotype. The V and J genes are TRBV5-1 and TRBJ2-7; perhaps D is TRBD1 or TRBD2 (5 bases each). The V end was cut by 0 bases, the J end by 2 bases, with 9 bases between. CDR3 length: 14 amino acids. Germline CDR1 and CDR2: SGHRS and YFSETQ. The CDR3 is CASSLGDVAYEQYF. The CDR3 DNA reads TGCGCCAGCAGCTTGGGGGACGTCGCCTACGAGCAGTACTTC.

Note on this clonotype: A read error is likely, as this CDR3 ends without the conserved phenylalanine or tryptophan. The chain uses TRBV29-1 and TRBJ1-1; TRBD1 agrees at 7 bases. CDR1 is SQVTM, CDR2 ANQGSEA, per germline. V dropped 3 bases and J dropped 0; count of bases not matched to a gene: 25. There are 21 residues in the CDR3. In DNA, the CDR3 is TGCAGCGTTGACTGGGGGAGGAGGGGGGGGTTCAACAGGGGTTTGAACACTGAAGCTTTCCTT. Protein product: CSVDWGRRGGFNRGLNTEAFL.